This TCR beta chain is drawn from a study of cytomegalovirus exposure and HLA in healthy donors. Whole-study context: A later analysis reported the same platform for the roughly 110 validation repertoires and the 500 to 700 first-cohort repertoires. Study outcomes and limitations: Subsequent analysis showed first-cohort TCR clusters tending to co-occur in some 120 validation repertoires. The listing of roughly 160 TCR beta chains classed them as cytomegalovirus-associated. Through in vitro validation, a few CMV-associated chains were shown to be specific for CMV antigens.

The CDR3 has 15 residues. J lost 3 bases, V lost 6 bases, and 10 bases had no gene match. CDR1 MNHEY and CDR2 SVGAGI come from the germline V gene. This clone was found a few times. The target antigen is unknown. Produced via immunoSEQ multiplex PCR; TCRdb's table is partial and in-frame only. This table has approximately 160,000 clones, 85% to 90% appearing once. V and J are TRBV6-5 and TRBJ2-7, with 8 bases lining up with TRBD1. Sequenced input: PBMCs. The sequence derives from a woman aged 18 to 35 in good health and CMV-seropositive. DNA of the CDR3: TGTGCCAGCAGCCGGCTCGCGGACAGGGACTACGAGCAGTACTTC. Protein product: CASSRLADRDYEQYF.